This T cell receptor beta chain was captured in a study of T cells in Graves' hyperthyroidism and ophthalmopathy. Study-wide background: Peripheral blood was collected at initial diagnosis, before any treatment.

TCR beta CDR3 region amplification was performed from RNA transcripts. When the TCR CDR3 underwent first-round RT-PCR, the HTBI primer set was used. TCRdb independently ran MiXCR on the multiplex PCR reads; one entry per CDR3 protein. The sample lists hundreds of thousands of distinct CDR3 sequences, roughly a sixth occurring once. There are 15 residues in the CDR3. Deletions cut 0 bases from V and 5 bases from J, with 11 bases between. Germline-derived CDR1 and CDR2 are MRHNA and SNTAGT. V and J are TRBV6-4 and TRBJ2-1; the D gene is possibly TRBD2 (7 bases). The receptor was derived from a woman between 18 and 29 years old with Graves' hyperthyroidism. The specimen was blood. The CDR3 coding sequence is TGTGCCAGCAGTGACTCGTCGGGGGGCAACAATGAGCAGTTCTTC. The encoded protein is CASSDSSGGNNEQFF.